This T cell receptor (beta chain) appears in the sequencing data of a study of identical twins. Overall study results and limits: Excess sharing by twins proved weaker in beta out-of-frame sequences.

Worth noting for this clonotype: Its antigen is not identified.

TCRdb re-called the 5' RACE reads with MiXCR, one entry per CDR3 protein. Among more than 400,000 distinct CDR3 sequences listed, approximately 16% were seen once. These data also formed part of another study, on yellow fever vaccine responses in identical twins.

Material: CD4+ T cells sorted from blood. The origin of this receptor is a woman aged 18-29 years in good health.

The CDR3 DNA sequence: TGTGCCAGCAGCCCTCAGGACAGGCCCTACACCTTC. Translation gives CASSPQDRPYTF. This chain joins TRBV7-9 and TRBJ1-2, with 7 bases aligning to TRBD1. Losses at the gene ends were 5 bases for V and 10 bases for J; bases not matched to a gene: 7. Germline CDR1 reads SEHNR; CDR2 reads FQNEAQ (reference sequence). CDR3 length: 12 amino acids. Full variable domain (rest looked up from reference TRBV7-9 and TRBJ1-2): DTGVSQNPRHKITKRGQNVTFRCDPISEHNRLYWYRQTLGQGPEFLTYFQNEAQLEKSRLLSDRFSAERPKGSFSTLEIQRTEQGDSAMYLCASSPQDRPYTFGSGTRLTVV.